This entry lists 16 T cell receptor beta chains sequenced from one sample in a study of blood T cells in healthy people across ages. A J-beta primer mix and a sample-barcoded 5' primer were used in a second PCR of roughly 7 to 12 cycles. TCRdb recomputed calls from the 5' RACE reads with MiXCR, one row per CDR3 protein. The sample holds fewer than 950,000 distinct CDR3 sequences, roughly 35% seen once. Sequencing was carried out using blood. The receptors derive from a man aged 18-30 years in good health.

There are many counts of this clonotype. The chain joins TRBV7-3 to TRBJ2-1; D is perhaps TRBD2 (5 bases). From germline, CDR1 is SGHTA and CDR2 FQGTGA. The CDR3 totals 15 residues. The V and J ends lost 3 bases and 1 base respectively, with 10 bases between them. CDR3 nucleotides: TGTGCCAGCAGCTTTCACCCGGGGTCCTACAATGAGCAGTTCTTC. Protein product: CASSFHPGSYNEQFF.

This chain uses TRBV19 with TRBJ2-5; 14 bases align to TRBD2. After removal of 6 bases from V and 0 bases from J, the junction contained 3 bases not matched to a gene. This CDR3 contains 16 residues. Germline V CDR1 and CDR2: LNHDA, SQIVND (reference sequence). CDR3 sequence reads: CASSWTSGGNQETQYF. The CDR3 region has the DNA TGTGCCAGTAGCTGGACTAGCGGGGGGAACCAAGAGACCCAGTACTTC.

The chain employs TRBV29-1 and TRBJ2-1; 8 positions agree with TRBD1. This CDR3 contains 15 residues. J was trimmed by 7 bases and V by 7 bases; bases with no gene match: 15. Per germline, CDR1 SQVTM and CDR2 ANQGSEA. The CDR3 region has the DNA TGCAGCGCTGTGAGGGCAGGGGGCTCGGGTAATGAGCAGTTCTTC. Its protein is CSAVRAGGSGNEQFF.

J is TRBJ2-2 and V is TRBV7-2; perhaps TRBD2 as D (6 bases). The ends were cut back, 5 bases at V and 1 base at J, with 14 bases in the middle. Germline lookup yields CDR1 SGHTA and CDR2 FQGNSA. The CDR3 extends over 16 amino acids. The CDR3 DNA reads TGTGCCAGCAGCCTGGAGGGACTTTGGAACACCGGGGAGCTGTTTTTT. The encoded protein is CASSLEGLWNTGELFF.

The sample holds many counts of this clonotype. The chain combines TRBV12-3 or TRBV12-4 with TRBJ2-3; 12 positions agree with TRBD2. This CDR3 spans 15 amino acids. V lost 6 bases and J lost 5; bases outside the gene matches: 6. CDR3 sequence reads: CASSLAGGLGDTQYF. As DNA, the CDR3 is TGTGCCAGCAGCCTAGCGGGGGGGCTTGGAGATACGCAGTATTTT.

The rearrangement uses TRBV4-1 and TRBJ1-4, with TRBD1 matching over 7 bases. The CDR3 runs to 14 residues. V lost 9 bases, J lost 3 bases, and 7 bases stayed unmatched. Per germline, CDR1 MGHRA and CDR2 YSYEKL. Here the CDR3 DNA reads TGCGCCAGTAAGCCCGGGACAGCTAATGAAAAACTGTTTTTT. Translated, it gives CASKPGTANEKLFF.

This sequence joins TRBV7-2 and TRBJ1-5, with D possibly TRBD1 on 5 matching bases. V lost 1 base to trimming and J lost 3 bases, with 10 bases between them. The CDR3 length is 15 residues. CDR1 SGHTA and CDR2 FQGNSA come from the germline V gene. In DNA, the CDR3 is TGTGCCAGCAGCTTAGTTCCGGGGGTCAATCAGCCCCAGCATTTT. The encoded protein is CASSLVPGVNQPQHF.

V gene TRBV6-2 or TRBV6-3 combines with J gene TRBJ2-5; 9 bases match TRBD2. The trim removed 2 bases at V and 10 bases at J, leaving 14 bases unmatched. This CDR3 contains 16 residues. CDR1 and CDR2 (germline): MNHEY, SVGEGT. The CDR3 sequence is CASSYRPAGGPVIQYF. The CDR3 nucleotides read TGTGCCAGCAGTTACCGCCCAGCGGGGGGCCCAGTGATCCAGTACTTC.

CDR3 residues: CASSQETRGGEQFF. DNA of the CDR3: TGCGCCAGCAGCCAAGAAACTCGAGGGGGTGAGCAGTTCTTC. J is TRBJ2-1 and V is TRBV4-1, with D possibly being TRBD1 (6 bases). Between the trimmed V and J ends, which lost 0 bases and 9 bases, there was a span of 12 bases. The CDR3 has 14 amino acids. The germline CDR1 and CDR2 sequences are MGHRA and YSYEKL.

The sample holds a few counts of this clonotype. The chain joins TRBV7-2 to TRBJ2-1; D perhaps matches TRBD2 (7 bases). CDR3 length: 16 residues. CDR1 is SGHTA, CDR2 FQGNSA, per germline. Trimming stripped 6 bases from V and 4 bases from J, with 19 bases between. The CDR3 loop is CASSLGGLGTYNEQFF. The CDR3, as DNA: TGTGCCAGCAGTCTCGGGGGGCTAGGGACTTACAATGAGCAGTTCTTC.

V usage is TRBV4-3 and J usage is TRBJ1-1; possibly TRBD1 for D (6 bases). This CDR3 region has 19 residues. Deletions cut 0 bases from V and 4 bases from J, with 24 bases between. The V gene's germline CDR1 is LGHNA and CDR2 YSLEER. The CDR3 spells CASSQDLSQTGIGATEAFF. Here the CDR3 DNA reads TGCGCCAGCAGCCAAGACCTCTCGCAAACAGGGATAGGGGCCACTGAAGCTTTCTTT.

About this clonotype: A read error may produce the germline difference seen at one junction end. The chain couples TRBV14 to TRBJ1-2; D is possibly TRBD1 (6 bases). Germline CDR1 is SGHDN and CDR2 is FVKESK. The length of the CDR3 is 17 residues. CDR3 protein: CASSQEPYTDSNYDYTF. The CDR3 DNA follows: TGTGCCAGCAGCCAAGAACCTTACACGGACAGCAACTATGACTACACCTTC.

There are many counts of this clonotype. The chain carries TRBV27 and TRBJ2-5; 10 bases agree with TRBD1. The CDR3 sequence is 10 residues long. The V gene's germline CDR1 is MNHEY and CDR2 SMNVEV (reference sequence). The V and J ends lost 8 bases and 11 bases, in that order; junction bases with no gene match: 2. The CDR3, as DNA: TGTGCCAGCGGACAGGGGGTACAGTACTTC. Translation gives CASGQGVQYF.

The count of this clonotype is one. V usage is TRBV24-1 and J usage is TRBJ1-1; D perhaps matches TRBD1 (5 bases). Trimming took 5 bases from V and 3 from J, leaving 18 bases between them. Germline V gene lookup returns CDR1 KGHDR and CDR2 SFDVKD. The CDR3 is 16 residues long. The CDR3 loop reads CATSGRGGRWHTEAFF. The CDR3 DNA is TGTGCCACCAGTGGCCGCGGGGGGAGGTGGCACACTGAAGCTTTCTTT.

In DNA, the CDR3 is TGTGCCAGCAGCTCCGGAGGACCGTCTAGAGAGCAGTACTTC. Translation: CASSSGGPSREQYF. V gene TRBV13 combines with J gene TRBJ2-4; TRBD2 is a possible D gene (5 bases). CDR1 and CDR2 from the germline V gene are PRHDT and FYEKMQ (reference sequence). This CDR3 comprises 14 residues. Trimming removed 4 bases at V and 13 bases at J, with 20 bases between.

This rearrangement joins TRBV11-3 to TRBJ2-1; weak D call: TRBD2 (5 bases). Trimming took 5 bases from V and 9 from J, leaving 17 bases between them. This CDR3 contains 14 residues. Germline values: CDR1 SGHNT, CDR2 YENEEA. CDR3 sequence: CASSLSRGFGEQFF. The CDR3 DNA is TGTGCCAGCAGCCTAAGTCGGGGTTTCGGTGAGCAGTTCTTC. Based on the CDR3 plus reference TRBV11-3 and TRBJ2-1, the full variable domain is EAGVVQSPRYKIIEKKQPVAFWCNPISGHNTLYWYLQNLGQGPELLIRYENEEAVDDSQLPKDRFSAERLKGVDSTLKIQPAELGDSAVYLCASSLSRGFGEQFFGPGTRLTVL.